The subject of this entry is one TCR beta chain. The source of the sample is a study of human T cells and chemical hapten exposure. Each cDNA molecule in the library carried unique molecular identifiers. TCRdb analysed the RACE reads with MiXCR anew, one entry per CDR3 protein. This sample has over 40,000 distinct CDR3 sequences, with less than 3.5% found just once. Time point of the sample: patch test 2, 6 weeks after DPC sensitization. The sample's treatment: therapeutic diphenylcyclopropenone sensitization with weekly scalp DPC. V was clipped by 1 base and J by 9 bases, with 11 bases between them. The CDR3 loop spans 13 amino acids. Germline lookup yields CDR1 SGHDN and CDR2 FVKESK.

This sequence originates from a man between 40 and 49 years old with alopecia areata. Some clones in this sample may be carry-over from other donors' samples. The material was whole blood, obtained in connection with sensitization to the hapten diphenylcyclopropenone (DPC). The V gene is TRBV14, the J gene TRBJ2-3; possibly TRBD2 for D (6 bases). The CDR3 is CASSQVMEGTQYF. CDR3 sequence (DNA): TGTGCCAGCAGCCAAGTGATGGAGGGGACGCAGTATTTT.